This T cell receptor (beta chain) was captured by sequencing in a study of T cell responses to AZD1222 COVID-19 vaccine. Turning to the study itself: Both about-4-week and about-12-week second-dose recipients were combined. Findings and caveats of the study: Vaccination with two AZD1222 doses was followed by a rise in Spike-specific TCR breadth and depth. It should be noted that donors were predominantly white British and more often female, and clonal diversity was possibly underestimated.

The method was immunoSEQ multiplex PCR; TCRdb's version includes in-frame clones alone and lacks a portion of them. The data show 150,000 to 190,000 clones, with 90% seen just once and about 2% held by the top ten. Note on this clone: Its antigen is currently unknown.

Trimming left V 2 bases short and J 0 bases short, with 15 bases between. The CDR3 extends over 17 amino acids. Looked up from germline, CDR1 is SGDLS and CDR2 is YYNGEE. The chain couples TRBV9 to TRBJ2-1; possible D gene TRBD2, 6 bases. The sequence came from an adult in good health. Sequenced material: peripheral blood, taken on day 0 of AZD1222 vaccination. For the CDR3, the DNA is TGTGCCAGCAGCGTGACGGGACTTTCGAGCTCCTACAATGAGCAGTTCTTC. Its protein is CASSVTGLSSSYNEQFF.